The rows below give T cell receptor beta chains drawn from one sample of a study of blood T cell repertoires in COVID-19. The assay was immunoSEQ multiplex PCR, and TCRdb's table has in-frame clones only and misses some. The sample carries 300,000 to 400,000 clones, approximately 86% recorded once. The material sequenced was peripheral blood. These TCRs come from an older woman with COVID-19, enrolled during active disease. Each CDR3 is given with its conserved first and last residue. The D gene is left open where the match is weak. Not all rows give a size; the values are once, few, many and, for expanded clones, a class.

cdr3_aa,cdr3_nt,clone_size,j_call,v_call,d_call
CASSRGLTRYNEQFF,TGTGCCAGCAGCCGAGGACTCACTCGTTATAATGAGCAGTTCTTC,-,TRBJ2-1,TRBV7-9,-
CASSPGKGAISYEQYF,TGTGCCAGCTCACCAGGCAAAGGGGCAATCTCCTACGAGCAGTACTTC,-,TRBJ2-7,TRBV18,-
CSVIPGEGRDYGYTF,TGCAGCGTCATCCCTGGGGAGGGTAGGGACTATGGCTACACCTTC,-,TRBJ1-2,TRBV29-1,-
CASRGRGEQFF,TGTGCCAGCCGAGGGAGGGGTGAGCAGTTCTTC,-,TRBJ2-1,TRBV6-5,TRBD2
CASSQFGRAGGFETQYF,TGCGCCAGCAGCCAATTCGGGAGAGCGGGGGGCTTTGAGACCCAGTACTTC,-,TRBJ2-5,TRBV4-3,TRBD2
CASSFRAEDYGYTF,TGTGCCAGCAGTTTCAGGGCGGAAGACTATGGCTACACCTTC,-,TRBJ1-2,TRBV27,-
CAITSGTGNYGYTF,TGTGCCATCACCTCGGGGACAGGGAACTATGGCTACACCTTC,-,TRBJ1-2,TRBV10-3,TRBD1
CASSLGQSYEQYF,TGTGCCAGCAGTTTAGGGCAGTCCTACGAGCAGTACTTC,-,TRBJ2-7,TRBV27,-
CASSEGTSGGLSYNEQFF,TGTGCCAGCAGTGAAGGGACTAGCGGGGGTCTCTCCTACAATGAGCAGTTCTTC,once,TRBJ2-1,TRBV6-1,TRBD2
CASSLAGAVSGEAFF,TGTGCCAGCAGCTTAGCGGGGGCGGTTTCAGGCGAAGCTTTCTTT,-,TRBJ1-1,TRBV7-8,-
CASSQTESYEQYF,TGTGCCAGCTCACAAACAGAATCCTACGAGCAGTACTTC,-,TRBJ2-7,TRBV18,-
CASSQLAGGPGETQYF,TGTGCCAGCAGCCAACTAGCGGGGGGCCCGGGGGAGACCCAGTACTTC,-,TRBJ2-5,TRBV3-1/TRBV3-2,TRBD2
CASSEYADSYEQYF,TGTGCCAGCAGTGAATATGCAGACTCCTACGAGCAGTACTTC,-,TRBJ2-7,TRBV25-1,-
CSARLRDREFF,TGCAGTGCTAGACTCCGGGACAGGGAGTTCTTC,-,TRBJ2-1,TRBV20-1,TRBD1
CASSQPRRGTHTEAFF,TGCGCCAGCAGTCAACCCCGACGGGGGACTCACACTGAAGCTTTCTTT,-,TRBJ1-1,TRBV23-1,-
CASSPRGSGGASNEQFF,TGTGCCAGCAGCCCTAGGGGTAGCGGGGGGGCAAGCAATGAGCAGTTCTTC,-,TRBJ2-1,TRBV3-1/TRBV3-2,TRBD2
CASSQGLAGGPGETQYF,TGCGCCAGCAGCCAAGGACTAGCGGGGGGACCGGGAGAGACCCAGTACTTC,-,TRBJ2-5,TRBV4-1,TRBD2
CASSEETPNQPQHF,TGTGCCAGCAGTGAAGAGACACCCAATCAGCCCCAGCATTTT,-,TRBJ1-5,TRBV2,-
CASSYTPGVGEKLFF,TGTGCCAGCAGTTATACCCCGGGGGTCGGGGAAAAACTGTTTTTT,few,TRBJ1-4,TRBV6-5,-
CASSLDRLGNTEAFF,TGTGCCAGCAGCTTGGATAGACTGGGGAACACTGAAGCTTTCTTT,-,TRBJ1-1,TRBV5-4,-
CASKRQDTEAFF,TGTGCCTCCAAGAGACAGGACACTGAAGCTTTCTTT,-,TRBJ1-1,TRBV10-3,-
CASSFRDRGNSPLHF,TGTGCCAGCAGCTTCCGGGACAGGGGAAATTCACCCCTCCACTTT,-,TRBJ1-6,TRBV9,TRBD1
CASSPGTGGLTYTF,TGTGCCAGCAGCCCGGGGACAGGGGGCCTGACTTACACCTTC,few,TRBJ1-2,TRBV11-1,TRBD1
CASSKSTVRGQPQHF,TGTGCCAGCAGTAAATCGACGGTCCGGGGTCAGCCCCAGCATTTT,-,TRBJ1-5,TRBV6-6,-
CASGPSGVGGKLFF,TGTGCTAGTGGTCCTAGCGGGGTTGGTGGAAAACTGTTTTTT,once,TRBJ1-4,TRBV12-5,-
CASSDPSGGTDTQYF,TGCGCCAGCAGCGACCCTAGCGGGGGCACAGATACGCAGTATTTT,few,TRBJ2-3,TRBV5-1,TRBD2
CASSVQGAHTEAFF,TGTGCCAGTAGTGTACAGGGGGCTCACACTGAAGCTTTCTTT,-,TRBJ1-1,TRBV19,TRBD1
CASSPPGQGGTDTQYF,TGTGCCAGCTCACCCCCGGGACAGGGGGGCACAGATACGCAGTATTTT,-,TRBJ2-3,TRBV18,TRBD1
CASSLSMEVRFYEQFF,TGTGCCAGCAGTTTATCAATGGAGGTAAGGTTCTACGAGCAGTTCTTC,-,TRBJ2-1,TRBV27,-
CASSQERGRDVYDGYTF,TGTGCCAGCAGCCAAGAGAGGGGGCGCGATGTGTATGATGGCTACACCTTC,once,TRBJ1-2,TRBV3-1/TRBV3-2,TRBD1
CASSIGWPTDYGYTF,TGTGCCAGTAGTATAGGTTGGCCGACAGACTATGGCTACACCTTC,-,TRBJ1-2,TRBV19,-
CSVSRHSSYEQYF,TGCAGCGTGTCCCGTCACAGCTCCTACGAGCAGTACTTC,-,TRBJ2-7,TRBV29-1,-
CASSFRGGGRETQYF,TGTGCCAGCAGTTTTCGCGGGGGGGGCCGGGAGACCCAGTACTTC,-,TRBJ2-5,TRBV6-5,TRBD2
CASSQPGFGGYTF,TGTGCCAGCAGCCAACCGGGTTTTGGAGGCTACACCTTC,-,TRBJ1-2,TRBV6-2/TRBV6-3,-
CASSARGGANQPQHF,TGTGCCAGCAGCGCTAGAGGGGGGGCCAATCAGCCCCAGCATTTT,-,TRBJ1-5,TRBV9,-
CASSSGQRLPSPLHF,TGTGCCAGCAGTTCCGGACAGCGACTTCCTTCACCCCTCCACTTT,many,TRBJ1-6,TRBV7-9,-
CASSPQGTEAFF,TGTGCCAGCAGCCCCCAGGGAACTGAAGCTTTCTTT,-,TRBJ1-1,TRBV2,-
CAISGLAGKINEQYF,TGTGCCATCAGCGGACTAGCGGGGAAAATCAACGAGCAGTACTTC,-,TRBJ2-7,TRBV10-3,TRBD2
CASSFRRETDTQYF,TGTGCCAGCAGCTTTCGCCGGGAGACAGATACGCAGTATTTT,once,TRBJ2-3,TRBV5-8,-
CASSIGLSYEQYF,TGTGCCAGTAGTATCGGACTAAGCTACGAGCAGTACTTC,-,TRBJ2-7,TRBV19,-
CASSQDPAGGEQFF,TGTGCCAGCAGCCAAGACCCAGCGGGAGGTGAGCAGTTCTTC,-,TRBJ2-1,TRBV4-2,TRBD2
CASSAPGLADRTDTQYF,TGTGCCAGCAGCGCACCGGGACTAGCGGATCGCACAGATACGCAGTATTTT,-,TRBJ2-3,TRBV11-2,TRBD2
CANAVTEVYGYTF,TGTGCCAACGCAGTGACGGAGGTATACGGCTACACCTTC,-,TRBJ1-2,TRBV7-2,-
CSVPITGAGGSISGANVLTF,TGCAGCGTTCCAATTACGGGGGCAGGGGGCTCAATCTCTGGGGCCAACGTCCTGACTTTC,-,TRBJ2-6,TRBV29-1,TRBD1
CASSWVGTVNTEAFF,TGCGCCAGCAGCTGGGTCGGGACAGTGAACACTGAAGCTTTCTTT,-,TRBJ1-1,TRBV5-1,TRBD1
CASSQVTGGSGNTIYF,TGTGCCAGCAGCCAAGTGACAGGGGGTTCGGGAAACACCATATATTTT,-,TRBJ1-3,TRBV4-2,TRBD1
CASSQDPGGGTRSTDTQYF,TGTGCCAGCAGCCAAGATCCTGGCGGGGGGACTCGTAGCACAGATACGCAGTATTTT,few,TRBJ2-3,TRBV4-2,TRBD2
CASSLIQGAGYTF,TGTGCCAGCAGCTTAATCCAGGGGGCTGGCTACACCTTC,few,TRBJ1-2,TRBV7-8,TRBD1
CASSFSRVGTQYF,TGTGCCAGCAGTTTCTCGAGGGTGGGTACGCAGTATTTT,-,TRBJ2-3,TRBV12-3/TRBV12-4,-